Each of the 20 T cell receptor beta chains below was sequenced from the same sample in a study of T-cell memory formation after mild COVID-19. TCRdb reanalysed the 5' RACE reads using MiXCR and keeps one entry per CDR3 protein. The table includes roughly 170,000 distinct CDR3 sequences, about 21% detected once. Source material: PBMCs or a T cell subset sorted from them (not recorded which). The origin of the receptors is an adult woman who had mild COVID-19 (a few samples of this study predate the infection). Cell type and time point are not known.

This clonotype was seen only a few times. The chain carries TRBV14 and TRBJ2-7; D gene uncertain. Per the germline V gene, CDR1 is SGHDN and CDR2 is FVKESK. With 4 bases removed from V and 1 base from J, the gap between germline ends came to 5 bases. This CDR3 region has 12 residues. The CDR3 DNA reads TGTGCCAGCAGCCCGGCGTCCTACGAGCAGTACTTC. Translated, it gives CASSPASYEQYF.

This clonotype has more than one count but fewer than ten. The J gene is TRBJ1-5, the V gene TRBV27; D is ambiguous. CDR3 length: 14 residues. V was clipped by 5 bases and J by 4 bases, with 12 bases between them. Germline CDR1 is MNHEY and CDR2 is SMNVEV (reference sequence). CDR3 sequence reads: CASSKVGWNQPQHF. CDR3 sequence (DNA): TGTGCCAGCAGTAAAGTGGGTTGGAATCAGCCCCAGCATTTT.

This clonotype was seen ten or more times. The genes are TRBV4-1 and TRBJ2-7; no firm D call. The germline V gene has CDR1 MGHRA and CDR2 YSYEKL. This CDR3 is 13 amino acids long. Deletions cut 0 bases from V and 3 bases from J, with 6 bases between. The DNA for the CDR3 is TGCGCCAGCAGCCAAGACCGAAGCTACGAGCAGTACTTC. Translation gives CASSQDRSYEQYF.

This clonotype has a handful of counts. The V and J genes are TRBV9 and TRBJ2-7, with D possibly TRBD1 on 5 matching bases. This CDR3 is 17 amino acids long. V lost 4 bases and J 4 bases, leaving 24 bases between the germline ends. Germline V gene sequence: CDR1 SGDLS, CDR2 YYNGEE. The CDR3 region is CASSPDWAGSEAYEQYF. As DNA, the CDR3 is TGTGCCAGCAGCCCAGATTGGGCAGGGTCGGAAGCTTACGAGCAGTACTTC.

The chain links TRBV4-1 to TRBJ2-6; tentatively, D is TRBD1 (5 bases). CDR3 length equals 18 residues. Germline V lookup: CDR1 MGHRA, CDR2 YSYEKL. Trimming pared 0 bases from V and 3 bases from J, leaving 15 bases between. The CDR3 region has the DNA TGCGCCAGCAGCCAAGAACCCCCAACAGGTGGTGGGGCCAACGTCCTGACTTTC. It encodes CASSQEPPTGGGANVLTF.

V and J are TRBV12-3 or TRBV12-4 and TRBJ2-7; unclear D gene. The CDR3 runs to 14 residues. The germline V and J ends were trimmed by 5 bases and 2 bases, with 13 bases remaining between them. The CDR3 DNA is TGTGCCAGCAGTGGGCGTGGCAGGACCTACGAGCAGTACTTC. As protein: CASSGRGRTYEQYF.

This clonotype was seen at least ten times. This chain joins TRBV7-9 and TRBJ2-7, with TRBD1 matching 7 bases. V shed 1 base, J shed 5 bases, and the junction held 8 bases outside the gene matches. This CDR3 comprises 15 residues. Germline V lookup: CDR1 SEHNR, CDR2 FQNEAQ (reference sequence). CDR3 nucleotide sequence: TGTGCCAGCAGCTTAGTGAACAGGGGTGTGGACGAGCAGTACTTC. This encodes CASSLVNRGVDEQYF.

V is TRBV19 and J is TRBJ1-1; D is perhaps TRBD1 (5 bases). Per germline, CDR1 LNHDA and CDR2 SQIVND (reference sequence). Between the trimmed V and J ends, which lost 9 bases and 4 bases, there was a span of 18 bases. The CDR3 totals 14 residues. CDR3 region: CASRLGAGLTEAFF. In nucleotides, the CDR3 is TGTGCCAGCAGACTCGGGGCAGGGCTCACTGAAGCTTTCTTT.

This clonotype was recorded a few times. The rearrangement links TRBV20-1 to TRBJ2-7; 7 bases are shared with TRBD2. Trimming cost V 0 bases and J 2 bases; bases outside gene matches: 4. The CDR3 extends over 14 amino acids. Germline loops: CDR1 DFQATT, CDR2 SNEGSKA (reference sequence). The CDR3 region is CSAREGREPYEQYF. DNA for the CDR3: TGCAGTGCTAGAGAGGGGCGGGAGCCCTACGAGCAGTACTTC.

The V gene is TRBV7-8, the J gene TRBJ1-4, with no clear D. V was cut by 6 bases and J by 6 bases, with 5 bases left in between. Germline CDR1 and CDR2: SGHVS and FQNEAQ. The CDR3 runs to 11 residues. This CDR3 reads CASSADEKLFF. Written as DNA, the CDR3 is TGTGCCAGCAGTGCCGATGAAAAACTGTTTTTT.

V gene TRBV7-2 combines with J gene TRBJ2-1; weak D call: TRBD2 (6 bases). Looked up from germline, CDR1 is SGHTA and CDR2 is FQGNSA. The length of the CDR3 is 16 residues. V lost 4 bases and J 2 bases, leaving 15 bases between the germline ends. CDR3 DNA sequence: TGTGCCAGCAGCTCCCACCCGGGAGTGCCCTACAATGAGCAGTTCTTC. Its translation is CASSSHPGVPYNEQFF.

This chain joins TRBV12-3 or TRBV12-4 and TRBJ1-4; TRBD1 agrees at 9 bases. The CDR3 loop spans 16 amino acids. The V and J ends lost 4 bases and 7 bases, in that order; junction bases with no gene match: 10. As DNA, the CDR3 is TGTGCCAGCAGTTCCCCCGGGGACAGGGTCAGTGAAAAACTGTTTTTT. This sequence encodes CASSSPGDRVSEKLFF.

This chain uses TRBV30 with TRBJ2-7; no reliable D call. The germline V gene encodes CDR1 GTSNPN and CDR2 SVGIG (reference sequence). V was trimmed by 0 bases and J by 3 bases, leaving 9 bases between them. The CDR3 is made up of 13 amino acids. The CDR3 nucleotides read TGTGCCTGGAGTGTAGGGCAGCTCTACGAGCAGTACTTC. Translated: CAWSVGQLYEQYF.

This clonotype has just a few counts. The gene calls are TRBV5-4 and TRBJ2-6, with TRBD2 identical over 7 bases. Germline lookup yields CDR1 SGHNT and CDR2 YYREEE (reference sequence). Trimming took 3 bases from V and 0 from J; bases not matched to a gene: 12. The CDR3 is 19 residues long. CDR3 protein: CASSWGGELRSSGANVLTF. In DNA, the CDR3 is TGTGCCAGCAGCTGGGGAGGGGAACTGAGGAGCTCTGGGGCCAACGTCCTGACTTTC. Complete variable domain (other parts from reference TRBV5-4 and TRBJ2-6): ETGVTQSPTHLIKTRGQQVTLRCSSQSGHNTVSWYQQALGQGPQFIFQYYREEENGRGNFPPRFSGLQFPNYSSELNVNALELDDSALYLCASSWGGELRSSGANVLTFGAGSRLTVL.

This clonotype was detected a few times. The chain has TRBV11-2 and TRBJ2-6; D perhaps matches TRBD2 (6 bases). V lost 2 bases, J lost 4 bases, and 18 bases lay in between. The CDR3 consists of 18 residues. Germline CDR1 is SGHAT and CDR2 is FQNNGV. CDR3 sequence (DNA): TGTGCCAGCAGCTTATTGGGGCCCAGCGGGCCCGGGGCCAACGTCCTGACTTTC. It is translated as CASSLLGPSGPGANVLTF.

This clonotype was detected once. The V call is TRBV19, the J call TRBJ2-7, with 8 bases that match TRBD1. V gave up 5 bases and J gave up 2 bases; unmatched junction bases: 8. Germline assignment: CDR1 LNHDA and CDR2 SQIVND (reference sequence). This CDR3 comprises 15 residues. The DNA of the CDR3 is TGTGCCAGTAGTTCTCCGGGACAGGTGACCTACGAGCAGTACTTC. Protein sequence: CASSSPGQVTYEQYF.

J is TRBJ2-5 and V is TRBV20-1; D uncertain. V shed 6 bases and J shed 1 base, with 18 bases lying between them. Germline values: CDR1 DFQATT, CDR2 SNEGSKA (reference sequence). The CDR3 length is 15 residues. The CDR3 DNA is TGCAGTGCGTGGACCGGAGCCCACCCCCAAGAGACCCAGTACTTC. It codes for CSAWTGAHPQETQYF.

The sample holds a few counts of this clonotype. The V call is TRBV5-4, the J call TRBJ2-7; no reliable D call. CDR3 size: 15 residues. The ends were cut back, 2 bases at V and 1 base at J, with 13 bases in the middle. Germline-derived CDR1 and CDR2 are SGHNT and YYREEE (reference sequence). The CDR3 loop reads CASSFGTSYSYEQYF. CDR3 DNA: TGTGCCAGCAGCTTCGGTACCTCATATTCCTACGAGCAGTACTTC.

This clonotype has only a few counts. The V call is TRBV12-3 or TRBV12-4, the J call TRBJ1-5; tentatively, D is TRBD1 (6 bases). The CDR3 sequence is 14 residues long. V was cut by 2 bases and J by 6 bases, with 11 bases left in between. The CDR3 nucleotides read TGTGCCAGCAGTTTATGGGGGCTAGGTCAGCCCCAGCATTTT. It is translated as CASSLWGLGQPQHF.

This clonotype came up many times. This chain uses TRBV12-3 or TRBV12-4 with TRBJ1-1; D is unresolved. The V and J ends lost 5 bases and 1 base respectively, with 8 bases between them. The CDR3 spans 13 residues. CDR3 in amino acids: CASSLKWNTEAFF. Here the CDR3 DNA reads TGTGCCAGCAGTCTCAAGTGGAACACTGAAGCTTTCTTT.